This TCR beta chain was retrieved from a study of cytomegalovirus exposure and HLA in healthy donors (dated by TCRdb to the late 2010s). Regarding the research as a whole: In an earlier analysis of some 610 of the donors, 276 Gb of sequence data and 95 million to 130 million unique TCR beta sequences from about 179 million T cells were reported. An early release covering about 600 HLA-typed donors comprised about 310 gigabases of sequencing data and around 80 million unique TCR sequences. Of the 398 genotyped donors, approximately 81% were placed in the genetic ancestry cluster associated with self-reported Caucasian donors. The study aimed to test whether cataloging public T cell receptors could reveal signatures of past pathogen exposure. The study profiled the T cell repertoires of about 640 subjects by immunosequencing and related them to cytomegalovirus serostatus. In addition to the first cohort of hundreds of subjects, a separate validation cohort of about 120 different subjects was used. High-throughput TCR immunosequencing, statistical association of individual TCRs with disease status, and machine learning were combined to predict cytomegalovirus infection status. A later analysis re-examined previously published TCR beta repertoires from roughly 650 donors and added high-resolution HLA genotyping to investigate patterns of TCR occurrence. Rather than drawing on any new phenotypic data, the later analysis identified candidate immune exposures from TCR beta sequences and the way those sequences occurred across donors. An earlier analysis of fewer than 750 of the donors used high-throughput TCR beta sequencing to judge whether each TCR beta V gene segment behaved as functional or pseudogenic. Donor age, sex, ethnicity and CMV serostatus were compiled together with the repertoire data. A later genetic analysis took genome-wide SNP genotypes for about 55% of the 666 donors and used that subset as a discovery cohort. Every discovery cohort repertoire had been produced on one sequencing platform. Both class I and class II loci were covered by HLA typing, at four-digit resolution. Typing coverage differed by locus: A, B, C, DRB1 and DQB1 were typed in about 620-630 donors, DQA1 in roughly 510, DPA1 in over 600, and DPB1 in 450 to 490. Roughly 5 DR-DQ haplotypes were treated as single units for association and clustering because of strong linkage in the cohort. Among around 400 genotyped donors of the cohort, an average of about 240,000 unique TCR beta nucleotide sequences were sequenced per donor, approximately 20% of them non-productive.

Receptor amplification or capture employed the immunoSEQ multiplex PCR assay. For the multiplex PCR, a mixture combining 60 forward primers for TCR Vbeta segments and 13 reverse primers for TCR Jbeta segments was used. The CDR3 region of rearranged TCR beta genes was amplified from genomic DNA with a multiplex PCR assay. The Illumina HiSeq System was used to sequence the amplified TCR beta libraries as 87-base-pair reads. Processing in the source paper ran as follows. Across the 670 or so repertoires, a later analysis counted 60 million to 90 million unique TCR beta chains, approximately 12 million of which were shared by at least two donors. To remove PCR and sequencing errors, raw reads were error-corrected and collapsed into unique sequences using a nearest-neighbor algorithm that merged closely related sequences. CDR3 sequences were aligned to IMGT reference sequences to assign V, D and J gene segments. For a sequence to be retained, a match of at least six nucleotides to both a V gene segment and a J gene segment was required. Rearrangements were classified as productive when the CDR3 lacked stop codons and remained in frame with V and J, and all other rearrangements were classified as non-productive. Following IMGT convention, CDR3 was defined as the stretch from the second conserved V-encoded cysteine to the conserved J-encoded phenylalanine. The earlier analysis of a few hundred of the donors excluded any sequence lacking an unambiguous match to a single V gene segment. An earlier analysis of around 600 of the donors classified V segments as functional when productive rearrangements were above 56.7% and as segregating when the standard deviation between donors was above 5%. To diagnose cytomegalovirus status from the catalog of TCR beta chain sequences, a statistical classification framework was built. A later analysis assigned V and J genes by comparing TCR nucleotide sequences with IMGT/GENE-DB human TR gene sequences. The TCRdist pipeline was used in a later analysis to assign CDR3 sequences and most-parsimonious VDJ recombination scenarios. A later analysis defined each TCR beta chain by its CDR3 amino acid sequence plus V-gene family, and excluded reads lacking a unique V-gene family. To address suspected cross-contamination and a sequencing artifact, a later analysis removed 592 highly shared, low-generation-probability nucleotide sequences. In a later analysis, a clonal expansion index was calculated for each public chain from normalized within-repertoire ranks of inferred template counts. In a later analysis, generation probabilities were computed with a VDJ recombination model fitted to out-of-frame rearrangements, and the resulting probabilities were checked against IGoR. A later analysis scored TCR-TCR, TCR-HLA and TCR-CMV co-occurrence with hypergeometric tests, applying a repertoire-size bias correction to TCR pairs. A later analysis estimated false discovery rates by permuting HLA or CMV assignments 20 times. In a later analysis, co-occurring TCRs were grouped using DBSCAN, and TCRdist sequence similarity was added for clustering within HLA-allele-positive subsets. Repertoires with fewer than 30,000 or more than 120,000 public chains, plus five repertoires with anomalous nucleotide sharing, were excluded from co-occurrence clustering. TCRdb mirrors the immuneACCESS table, restricted to in-frame sequences. Some clones are absent from its copies; in checked studies, under half trace to an unresolved V gene, and the reason for the others is unknown. That table furnishes V, J and clone size, whereas the DNA furnished D and trimming. The sample records 95,000 to 150,000 clones, roughly 15% of which are singletons. Of the sample, 1.9% is held by the ten largest clones.

V and J lose 7 bases and 7 bases, and a span of 11 bases separates them. From the germline V gene, CDR1 is MDHEN and CDR2 is SYDVKM. The CDR3 starts with the cysteine, ends with the phenylalanine, and has 12 residues. Only the CDR3 region is kept as DNA, spanning 36 bases read in frame from base 1. Comment on this clone: The target of this receptor is not known. No base qualities exist here, and no much larger clone lies one base off it.

Results and caveats for the whole study, not just this receptor: Most TCR sequences were seen in very few donors, while some public TCRs were found in many individuals. Sequencing depth was assumed to be roughly uniform across donors in the presence/absence analyses, though that assumption may not hold. V-gene and J-gene trimming of TCR beta chains was associated with a missense DCLRE1C variant in a later genetic analysis, and the association was replicated in an independent cohort. According to a later analysis, most CMV-associated TCR beta chains appeared to be HLA-restricted, and the HLA associations seemed to be driven largely by CMV exposure. A later analysis found that TCR association rates varied across HLA loci, with DRB1 alleles showing the most associated TCRs and HLA-C alleles the fewest. In a later analysis, several top co-occurrence clusters were reported to appear linked to parvovirus B19, influenza, CMV and Epstein-Barr virus. Compared with equally common non-associated chains, HLA-associated TCR beta chains in a later analysis were more clonally expanded and had lower generation probabilities. Broadly in line with IMGT annotations, most TCR beta V segments showed up in productive rearrangements about 90% or about 30% of the time in an earlier analysis of 587 of the donors. The authors suggested that the approach could potentially be extended to other disease states and immunological phenotypes. In the study, some 180 TCR beta chains were listed as associated with cytomegalovirus. A few of the identified cytomegalovirus-associated TCR beta chains were confirmed in vitro to be specific for cytomegalovirus antigens. Because HLA typing was unavailable for some donors at each locus, only the typed subset was used in association tests. When HLA alleles, especially DR and DQ, strongly co-occurred, attributing TCR associations to individual alleles was difficult. CMV serostatus was the only immune exposure information available for the cohort. The earlier analysis of around 600 of the donors excluded around 17 rarely observed V segments, including chromosome 9 orphons, because counts were too low. A group of highly shared sequence variants was considered likely to be a technical artifact of the sequencing pipeline. Linkage disequilibrium might explain the correlated functional status among segregating V segments, but an unknown experimental factor could not be ruled out. Some IMGT-functional V segments, including TRBV6-2 and TRBV6-3, could not be told apart with the 87-base-pair reads, so those segments were excluded. A further reported finding was that TCR beta sequences accurately predicted the HLA-A and HLA-B alleles for most subjects in the first cohort. Only TCR beta chains were sequenced in this cohort, and the absence of alpha or paired-chain data limited detectable features. According to a later genetic analysis, donors in an Asian-associated ancestry cluster had fewer N-insertions in productive TCRs than the approximately 670-donor mean. In a later analysis, some 17,000 TCR beta sequences were associated with specific HLA alleles at a false discovery rate of 0.05. The classifier was reported to diagnose cytomegalovirus status with high specificity and sensitivity in both the original and validation cohorts.

In total, roughly 710 healthy bone marrow donors made up the cohort. At the time of sampling, every cohort member was nominally healthy, though immune exposures that went unrecorded were likely present. The donor was CMV seronegative and belonged to the group of 380 or so seronegative cohort members. Each donor provided a peripheral blood sample, and peripheral blood mononuclear cells were used for TCR beta sequencing. Genomic DNA extraction from the blood cell samples was performed with the Qiagen DNeasy Blood Extraction Kit. The origin of this receptor is a woman under 30 in good health and CMV-seronegative. This chain joins TRBV28 to TRBJ1-5; the D segment cannot be called with confidence. Sequenced sample: PBMCs. The DNA sequence is given as TGTGCCAGCACCCTCGAGAGGCAGCCCCAGCATTTT. Translation gives CASTLERQPQHF.